The source of this T cell receptor (beta chain) is a study of blood T cell repertoires in COVID-19. Overall study: Acute and convalescent COVID-19 specimens originated in the United States, Italy and Spain. In each case, the material was cDNA or gDNA derived from T cells, B-cell-depleted T cells, or PBMCs.

This clone was observed once. Original methodology: Cell counts per sample came from amplifying reference gene primers. Sequencing used immunoSEQ multiplex PCR; TCRdb keeps in-frame clones, though not all of them. Clone size and the V and J calls come from that table; the DNA yielded D and trimming. The data show roughly 340,000 clones, almost 90% seen once. Germline-derived CDR1 and CDR2 are SGHTS and YDEGEE. V dropped 2 bases and J dropped 2 bases, with 11 bases sitting between them. This CDR3 spans 14 amino acids. Seattle cases were enrolled at active infection and followed longitudinally. Specimen: peripheral blood. J is TRBJ2-7 and V is TRBV5-8; D might be TRBD2 (6 bases). The sequence was collected from an older woman with COVID-19, enrolled during active disease. The CDR3 loop reads CASSFDPGAYEQYF. The CDR3 coding sequence is TGTGCCAGCAGCTTTGATCCGGGGGCCTACGAGCAGTACTTC. The variable domain in full, with the rest retrieved from reference TRBV5-8 and TRBJ2-7, is EAGVTQSPTHLIKTRGQQATLRCSPISGHTSVYWYQQALGLGLQFLLWYDEGEERNRGNFPPRFSGRQFPNYSSELNVNALELEDSALYLCASSFDPGAYEQYFGPGTRLTVT.